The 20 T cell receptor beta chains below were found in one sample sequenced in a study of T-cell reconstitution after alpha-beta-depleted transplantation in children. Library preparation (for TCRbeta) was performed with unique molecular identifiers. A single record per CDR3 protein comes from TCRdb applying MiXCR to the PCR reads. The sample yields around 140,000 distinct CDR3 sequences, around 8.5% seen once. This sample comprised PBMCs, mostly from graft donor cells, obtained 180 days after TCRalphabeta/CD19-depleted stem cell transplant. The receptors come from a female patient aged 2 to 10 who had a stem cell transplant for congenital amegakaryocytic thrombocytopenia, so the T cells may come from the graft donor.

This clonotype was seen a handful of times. The DNA of the CDR3 is TGCAGTGCCCGGCAGGGGGACCAGCCCCAGCATTTT. This gives the protein CSARQGDQPQHF. The chain links TRBV20-1 to TRBJ1-5; 7 nucleotides align to TRBD1. This CDR3 region has 12 residues. Unmatched junction bases numbered 6, after V lost 6 bases and J lost 7 bases. Germline V gives CDR1 DFQATT, CDR2 SNEGSKA (reference sequence).

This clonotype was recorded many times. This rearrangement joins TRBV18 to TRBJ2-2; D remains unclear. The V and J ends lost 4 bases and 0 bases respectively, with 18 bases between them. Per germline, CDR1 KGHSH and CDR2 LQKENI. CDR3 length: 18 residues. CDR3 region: CASSQSEYRAANTGELFF. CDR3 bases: TGTGCCAGCTCACAATCCGAATACCGGGCCGCGAACACCGGGGAGCTGTTTTTT.

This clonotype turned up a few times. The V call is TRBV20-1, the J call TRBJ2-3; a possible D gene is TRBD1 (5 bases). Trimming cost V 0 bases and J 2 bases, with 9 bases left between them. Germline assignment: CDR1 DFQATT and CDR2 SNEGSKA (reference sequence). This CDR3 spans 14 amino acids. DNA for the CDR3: TGCAGTGCTAGAGACAGGGAAGCCACAGATACGCAGTATTTT. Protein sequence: CSARDREATDTQYF.

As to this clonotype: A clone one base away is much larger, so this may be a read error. This CDR3 reads CASSLGRSGDTF. Written as DNA, the CDR3 is TGTGCCAGCAGCTTAGGACGGTCTGGCGACACCTTC. The rearrangement links TRBV7-2 to TRBJ1-2, with D uncertain. Germline CDR1 reads SGHTA; CDR2 reads FQGNSA. This CDR3 region has 12 residues.

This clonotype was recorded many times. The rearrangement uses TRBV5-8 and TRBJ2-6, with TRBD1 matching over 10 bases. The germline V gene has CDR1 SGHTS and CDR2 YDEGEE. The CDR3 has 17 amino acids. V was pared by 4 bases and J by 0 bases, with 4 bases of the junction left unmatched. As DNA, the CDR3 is TGTGCCAGCAGCCGGGACAGGGGATACTCTGGGGCCAACGTCCTGACTTTC. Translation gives CASSRDRGYSGANVLTF.

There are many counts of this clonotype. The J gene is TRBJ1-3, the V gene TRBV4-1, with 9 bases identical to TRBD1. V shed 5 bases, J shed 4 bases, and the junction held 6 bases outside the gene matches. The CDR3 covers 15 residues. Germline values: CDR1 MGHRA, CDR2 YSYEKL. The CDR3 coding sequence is TGCGCCAGCAGCACCCGGACAGGGGAAGGAAACACCATATATTTT. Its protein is CASSTRTGEGNTIYF.

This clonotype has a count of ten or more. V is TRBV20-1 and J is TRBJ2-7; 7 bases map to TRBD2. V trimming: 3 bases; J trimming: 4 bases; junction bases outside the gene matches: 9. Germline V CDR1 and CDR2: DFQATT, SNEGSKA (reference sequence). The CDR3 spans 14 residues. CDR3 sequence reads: CSARGGAGAYEQYF. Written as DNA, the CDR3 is TGCAGTGCTAGGGGCGGGGCGGGAGCATACGAGCAGTACTTC.

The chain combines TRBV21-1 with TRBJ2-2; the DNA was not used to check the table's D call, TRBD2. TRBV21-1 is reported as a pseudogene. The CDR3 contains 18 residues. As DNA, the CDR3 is TGTGCCAGCAGCAAATCCGGGGAGCGGGAGCCGAACACCGGGGAGCTGTTTTTT. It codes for CASSKSGEREPNTGELFF.

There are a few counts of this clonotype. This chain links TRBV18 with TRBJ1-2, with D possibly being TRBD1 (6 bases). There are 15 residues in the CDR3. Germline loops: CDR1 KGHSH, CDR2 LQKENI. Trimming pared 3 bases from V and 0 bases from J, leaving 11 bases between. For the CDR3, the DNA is TGTGCCAGCTCACCCGAGGGGGGGGCTAACTATGGCTACACCTTC. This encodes CASSPEGGANYGYTF.

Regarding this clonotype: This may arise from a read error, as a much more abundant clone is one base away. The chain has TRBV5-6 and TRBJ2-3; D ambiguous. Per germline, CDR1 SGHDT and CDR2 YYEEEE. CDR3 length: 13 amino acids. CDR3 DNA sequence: TGTGCCACCAGCTTGGTACCTCGAGATACGCAGTATTTT. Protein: CATSLVPRDTQYF.

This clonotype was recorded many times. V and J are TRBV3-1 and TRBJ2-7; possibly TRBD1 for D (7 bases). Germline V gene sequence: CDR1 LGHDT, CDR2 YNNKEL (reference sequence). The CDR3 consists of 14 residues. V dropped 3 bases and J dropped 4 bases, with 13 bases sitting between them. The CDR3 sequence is CASSHGQGGYEQYF. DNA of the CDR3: TGTGCCAGCAGCCATGGCCAGGGGGGTTACGAGCAGTACTTC.

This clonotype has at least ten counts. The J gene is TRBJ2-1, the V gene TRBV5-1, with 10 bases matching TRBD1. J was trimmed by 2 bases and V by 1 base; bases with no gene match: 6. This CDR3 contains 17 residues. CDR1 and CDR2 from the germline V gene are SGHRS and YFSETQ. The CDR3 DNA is TGCGCCAGCAGCTTGCCAACCGGGACAGGGGCCTACAATGAGCAGTTCTTC. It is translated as CASSLPTGTGAYNEQFF.

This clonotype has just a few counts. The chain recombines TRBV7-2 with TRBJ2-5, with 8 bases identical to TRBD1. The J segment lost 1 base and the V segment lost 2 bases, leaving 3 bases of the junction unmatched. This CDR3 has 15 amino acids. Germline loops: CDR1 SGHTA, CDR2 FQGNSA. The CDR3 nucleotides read TGTGCCAGCAGCTTATCTACAGGGGGCCAAGAGACCCAGTACTTC. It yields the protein CASSLSTGGQETQYF.

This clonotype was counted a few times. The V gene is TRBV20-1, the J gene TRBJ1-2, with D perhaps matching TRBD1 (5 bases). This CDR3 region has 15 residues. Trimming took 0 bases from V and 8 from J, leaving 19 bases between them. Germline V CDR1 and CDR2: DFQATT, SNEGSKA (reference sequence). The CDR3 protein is CSARDIGWGREGYTF. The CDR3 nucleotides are TGCAGTGCTAGAGATATCGGGTGGGGCAGAGAGGGCTACACCTTC.

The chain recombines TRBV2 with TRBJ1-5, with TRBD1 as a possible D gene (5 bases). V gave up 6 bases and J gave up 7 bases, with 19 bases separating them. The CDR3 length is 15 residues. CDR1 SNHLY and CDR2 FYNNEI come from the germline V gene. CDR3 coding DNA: TGTGCCAGCAGGAGGGGACCCAGTATTAGCCAGCCCCAGCATTTT. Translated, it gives CASRRGPSISQPQHF.

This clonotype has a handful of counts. The CDR3 here is CASGRSSYNSPLHF. The DNA of the CDR3 is TGTGCCAGCGGAAGGTCGTCCTATAATTCACCCCTCCACTTT. The chain carries TRBV27 and TRBJ1-6; D is undetermined. This CDR3 comprises 14 residues. Germline V CDR1 and CDR2: MNHEY, SMNVEV (reference sequence). Trimming left V 8 bases short and J 1 base short, with 9 bases between.

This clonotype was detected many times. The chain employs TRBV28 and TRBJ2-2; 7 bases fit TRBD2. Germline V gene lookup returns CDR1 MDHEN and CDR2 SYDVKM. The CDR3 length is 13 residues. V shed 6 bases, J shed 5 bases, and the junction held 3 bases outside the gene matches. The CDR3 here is CASRPSGTGELFF. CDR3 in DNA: TGTGCCAGCAGGCCTAGCGGAACCGGGGAGCTGTTTTTT.

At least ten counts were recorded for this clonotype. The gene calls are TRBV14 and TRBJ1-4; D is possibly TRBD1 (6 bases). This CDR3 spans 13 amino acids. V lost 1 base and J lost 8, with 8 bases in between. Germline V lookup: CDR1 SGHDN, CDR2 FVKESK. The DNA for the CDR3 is TGTGCCAGCAGCCAAGCCGGGACAGAAAAACTGTTTTTT. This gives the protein CASSQAGTEKLFF.

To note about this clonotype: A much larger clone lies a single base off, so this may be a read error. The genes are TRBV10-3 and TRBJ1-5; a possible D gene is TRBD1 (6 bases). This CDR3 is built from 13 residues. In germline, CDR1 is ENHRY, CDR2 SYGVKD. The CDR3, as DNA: TGTGCCATCAAGGGGGATAGCACTCAGCCCCAGCATTTT. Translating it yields CAIKGDSTQPQHF.

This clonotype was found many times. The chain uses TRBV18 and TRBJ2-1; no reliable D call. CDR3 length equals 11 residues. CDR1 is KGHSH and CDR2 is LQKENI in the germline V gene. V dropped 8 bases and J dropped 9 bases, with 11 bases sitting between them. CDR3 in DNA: TGTGCCAGCCCCACCGGTTTTGAGCAGTTCTTC. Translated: CASPTGFEQFF. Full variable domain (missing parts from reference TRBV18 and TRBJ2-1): NAGVMQNPRHLVRRRGQEARLRCSPMKGHSHVYWYRQLPEEGLKFMVYLQKENIIDESGMPKERFSAEFPKEGPSILRIQQVVRGDSAAYFCASPTGFEQFFGPGTRLTVL.